This TCR beta chain was captured by sequencing in a study of T and B cells in COVID-19 patients. Turning to the study itself: Blood was sampled from COVID-19 patients who were either actively infected or recovered. Study conclusions and caveats: Clonality of TRB repertoires was high in active COVID-19; recovery brought above-healthy diversity and richness.

Points on this clonotype: Its antigen is unidentified.

Blood genomic DNA input for TRB amplification was about 250-500 ng. BIOMED2 TRB-A/B primer pools were used in multiplex TRB PCR. In TCRdb, the multiplex PCR reads were re-called with MiXCR into one record per CDR3 protein. The sample lists over 9,000 distinct CDR3 sequences, 31% seen once, with around a fifth in the top ten. V was shortened by 8 bases and J by 1 base, with 17 bases between the two germline ends. CDR3 length: 15 residues. In germline, CDR1 is LNHDA, CDR2 SQIVND (reference sequence). This rearrangement joins TRBV19 to TRBJ1-1; no reliable D call. The source is a human donor who had recovered from COVID-19. Sequencing used blood. In DNA form, the CDR3 reads TGTGCCAGTCTTGAAATTGGGCGTAAGAACACTGAAGCTTTCTTT. It encodes CASLEIGRKNTEAFF. Drawing the rest from reference TRBV19 and TRBJ1-1, the complete variable domain is DGGITQSPKYLFRKEGQNVTLSCEQNLNHDAMYWYRQDPGQGLRLIYYSQIVNDFQKGDIAEGYSVSREKKESFPLTVTSAQKNPTAFYLCASLEIGRKNTEAFFGQGTRLTVV.